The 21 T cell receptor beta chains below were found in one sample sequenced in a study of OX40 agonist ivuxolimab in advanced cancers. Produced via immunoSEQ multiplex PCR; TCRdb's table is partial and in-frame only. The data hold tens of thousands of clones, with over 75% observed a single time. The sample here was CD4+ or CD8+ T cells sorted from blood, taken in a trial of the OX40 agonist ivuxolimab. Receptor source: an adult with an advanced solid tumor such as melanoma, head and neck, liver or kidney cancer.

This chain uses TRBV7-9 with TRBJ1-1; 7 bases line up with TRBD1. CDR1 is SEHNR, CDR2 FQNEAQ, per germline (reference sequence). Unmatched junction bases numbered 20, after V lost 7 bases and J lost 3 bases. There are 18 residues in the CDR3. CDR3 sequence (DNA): TGTGCCAGCACCCCCGTAACAGGGGCCAACACTCTTTACACTGAAGCTTTCTTT. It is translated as CASTPVTGANTLYTEAFF.

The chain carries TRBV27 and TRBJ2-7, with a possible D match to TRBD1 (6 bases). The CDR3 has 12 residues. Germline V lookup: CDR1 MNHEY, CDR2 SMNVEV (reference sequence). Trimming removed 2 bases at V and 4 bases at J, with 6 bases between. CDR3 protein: CASSLTGYEQYF. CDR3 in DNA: TGTGCCAGCAGTTTAACAGGGTACGAGCAGTACTTC.

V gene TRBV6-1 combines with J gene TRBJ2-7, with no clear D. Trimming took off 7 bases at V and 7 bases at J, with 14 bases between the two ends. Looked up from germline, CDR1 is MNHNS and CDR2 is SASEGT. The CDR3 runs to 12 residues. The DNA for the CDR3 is TGTGCCAGCATGAGGACGACGGGTGAGCAGTACTTC. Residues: CASMRTTGEQYF.

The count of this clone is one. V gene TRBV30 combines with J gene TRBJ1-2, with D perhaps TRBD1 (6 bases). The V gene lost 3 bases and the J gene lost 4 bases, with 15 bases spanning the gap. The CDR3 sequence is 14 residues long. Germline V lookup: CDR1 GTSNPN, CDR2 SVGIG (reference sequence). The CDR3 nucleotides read TGTGCCTGGAGCCTTAATGGACAGATCTATGGCTACACCTTC. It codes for CAWSLNGQIYGYTF.

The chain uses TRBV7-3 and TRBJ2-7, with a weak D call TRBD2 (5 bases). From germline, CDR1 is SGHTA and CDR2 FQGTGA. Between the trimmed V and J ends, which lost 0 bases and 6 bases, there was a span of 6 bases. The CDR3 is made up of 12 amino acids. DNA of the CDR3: TGTGCCAGCAGCTTAACGGGGAGCGAGCAGTACTTC. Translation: CASSLTGSEQYF.

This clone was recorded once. CDR3 coding DNA: TGTGCCATCCCAGCCGGGACAGGGAACACCGGGGAGCTGTTTTTT. The encoded protein is CAIPAGTGNTGELFF. The chain employs TRBV28 and TRBJ2-2; 8 positions match TRBD1. The CDR3 has 15 residues. CDR1 MDHEN and CDR2 SYDVKM come from the germline V gene. V lost 10 bases, J lost 1 base, and 8 bases stayed unmatched.

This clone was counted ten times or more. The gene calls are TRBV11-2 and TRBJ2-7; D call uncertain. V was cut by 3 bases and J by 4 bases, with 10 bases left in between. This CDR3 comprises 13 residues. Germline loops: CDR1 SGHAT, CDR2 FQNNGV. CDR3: CASSFSGSYEQYF. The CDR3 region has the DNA TGTGCCAGCAGCTTTTCCGGGTCGTACGAGCAGTACTTC.

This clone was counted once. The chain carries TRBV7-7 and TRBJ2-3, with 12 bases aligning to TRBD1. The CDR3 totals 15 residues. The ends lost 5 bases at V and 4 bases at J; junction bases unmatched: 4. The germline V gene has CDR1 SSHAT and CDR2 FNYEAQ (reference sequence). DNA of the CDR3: TGTGCCAGCAGCGCTGGGACAGGGGGCGCAGATACGCAGTATTTT. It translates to CASSAGTGGADTQYF.

DNA for the CDR3: TGTGCCAGCAGCTTCAGGGTGGTCGGTTTAGGGGAGCAGTACTTC. This translates into CASSFRVVGLGEQYF. The J gene is TRBJ2-7, the V gene TRBV5-6; maybe TRBD1 (5 bases). Germline V gene data show CDR1 as SGHDT and CDR2 as YYEEEE. Trimming took 2 bases from V and 7 from J, leaving 19 bases between them. This CDR3 has 15 amino acids.

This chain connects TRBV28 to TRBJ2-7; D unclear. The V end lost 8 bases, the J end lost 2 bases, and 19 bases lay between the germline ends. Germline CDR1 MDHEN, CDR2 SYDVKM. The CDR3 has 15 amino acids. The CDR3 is CASAFLGWTPYEQYF. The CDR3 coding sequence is TGTGCCAGCGCCTTTCTGGGGTGGACCCCCTACGAGCAGTACTTC.

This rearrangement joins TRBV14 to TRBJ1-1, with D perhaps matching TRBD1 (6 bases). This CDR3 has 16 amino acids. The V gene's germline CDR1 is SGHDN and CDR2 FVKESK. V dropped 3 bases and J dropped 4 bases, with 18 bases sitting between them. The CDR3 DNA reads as TGTGCCAGCAGCCACAAAGGACTCACAGGGAGCACTGAAGCTTTCTTT. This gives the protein CASSHKGLTGSTEAFF.

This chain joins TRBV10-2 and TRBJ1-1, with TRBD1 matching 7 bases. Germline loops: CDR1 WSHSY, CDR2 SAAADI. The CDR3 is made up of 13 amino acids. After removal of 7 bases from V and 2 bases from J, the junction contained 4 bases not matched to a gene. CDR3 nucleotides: TGCGCCAGCATACAGGGGCTCAACACTGAAGCTTTCTTT. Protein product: CASIQGLNTEAFF.

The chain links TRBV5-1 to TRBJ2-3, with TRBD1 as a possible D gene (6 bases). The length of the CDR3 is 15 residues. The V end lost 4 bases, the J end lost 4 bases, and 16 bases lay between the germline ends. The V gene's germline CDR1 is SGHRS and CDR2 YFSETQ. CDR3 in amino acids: CASSRSGDPADTQYF. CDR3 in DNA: TGCGCCAGCAGCCGGTCAGGGGACCCCGCAGATACGCAGTATTTT.

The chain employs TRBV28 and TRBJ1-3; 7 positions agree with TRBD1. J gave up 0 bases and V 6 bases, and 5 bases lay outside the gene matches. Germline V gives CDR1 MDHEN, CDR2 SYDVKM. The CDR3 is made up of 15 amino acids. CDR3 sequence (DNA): TGTGCCAGCAGATCGACAGGGCGCTCTGGAAACACCATATATTTT. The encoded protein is CASRSTGRSGNTIYF.

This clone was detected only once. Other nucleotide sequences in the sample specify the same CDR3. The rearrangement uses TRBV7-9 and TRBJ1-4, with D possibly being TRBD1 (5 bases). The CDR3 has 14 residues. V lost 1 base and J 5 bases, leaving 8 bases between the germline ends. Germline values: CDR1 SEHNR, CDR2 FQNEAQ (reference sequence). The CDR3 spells CASSLGQKNEKLFF. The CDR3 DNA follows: TGTGCCAGCAGCTTAGGACAGAAGAATGAAAAACTGTTTTTT.

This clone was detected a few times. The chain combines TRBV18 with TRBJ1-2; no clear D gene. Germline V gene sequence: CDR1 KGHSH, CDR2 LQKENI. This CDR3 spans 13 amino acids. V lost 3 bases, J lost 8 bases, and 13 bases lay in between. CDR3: CASSPYQSEGYTF. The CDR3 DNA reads TGTGCCAGCTCACCTTACCAATCGGAGGGCTACACCTTC.

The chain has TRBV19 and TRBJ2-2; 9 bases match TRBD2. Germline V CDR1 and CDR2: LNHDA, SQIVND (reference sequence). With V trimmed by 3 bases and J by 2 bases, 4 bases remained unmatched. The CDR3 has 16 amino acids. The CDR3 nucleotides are TGTGCCAGTAGTATCCCGACTAGCGGTAACACCGGGGAGCTGTTTTTT. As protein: CASSIPTSGNTGELFF. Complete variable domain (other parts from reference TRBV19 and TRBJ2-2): DGGITQSPKYLFRKEGQNVTLSCEQNLNHDAMYWYRQDPGQGLRLIYYSQIVNDFQKGDIAEGYSVSREKKESFPLTVTSAQKNPTAFYLCASSIPTSGNTGELFFGEGSRLTVL.

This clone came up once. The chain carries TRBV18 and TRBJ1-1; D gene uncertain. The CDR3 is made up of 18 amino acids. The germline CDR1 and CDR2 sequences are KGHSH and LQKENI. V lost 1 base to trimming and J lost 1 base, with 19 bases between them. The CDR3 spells CASSPQALGTPTNTEAFF. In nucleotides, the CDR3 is TGTGCCAGCTCACCACAGGCCCTGGGTACTCCGACGAACACTGAAGCTTTCTTT.

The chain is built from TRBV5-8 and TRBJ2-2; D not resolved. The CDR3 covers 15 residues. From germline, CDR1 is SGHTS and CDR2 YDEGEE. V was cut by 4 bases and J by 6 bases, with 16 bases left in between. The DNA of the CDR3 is TGTGCCAGCAGCCGACGACTTGTAGGGTCCGGGGAGCTGTTTTTT. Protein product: CASSRRLVGSGELFF. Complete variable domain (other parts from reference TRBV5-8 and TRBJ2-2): EAGVTQSPTHLIKTRGQQATLRCSPISGHTSVYWYQQALGLGLQFLLWYDEGEERNRGNFPPRFSGRQFPNYSSELNVNALELEDSALYLCASSRRLVGSGELFFGEGSRLTVL.

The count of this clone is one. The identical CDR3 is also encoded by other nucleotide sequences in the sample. Here the CDR3 reads CASSRFFGKPDEAFF. As DNA, the CDR3 is TGTGCCAGCAGCCGATTTTTCGGGAAGCCGGACGAAGCTTTCTTT. The chain carries TRBV28 and TRBJ1-1; D is unresolved. V gave up 6 bases and J gave up 8 bases, with 22 bases separating them. CDR3 length equals 15 residues. Per germline, CDR1 MDHEN and CDR2 SYDVKM.

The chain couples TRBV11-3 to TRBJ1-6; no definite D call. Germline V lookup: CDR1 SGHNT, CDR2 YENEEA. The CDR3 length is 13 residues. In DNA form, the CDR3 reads TGTGCGTCAACACGTTCTTATAATTCACCCCTCCACTTT. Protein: CASTRSYNSPLHF. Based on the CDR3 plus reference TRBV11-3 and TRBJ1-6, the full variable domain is EAGVVQSPRYKIIEKKQPVAFWCNPISGHNTLYWYLQNLGQGPELLIRYENEEAVDDSQLPKDRFSAERLKGVDSTLKIQPAELGDSAVYLCASTRSYNSPLHFGNGTRLTVT.